One and the same sample provided the 13 T cell receptor beta chains below, sequenced in a study of T cell responses to AZD1222 COVID-19 vaccine. The repertoire was sequenced with immunoSEQ multiplex PCR; TCRdb's copy has only in-frame clones and lacks some. In all, the sample yields about 140,000 clones. Material: peripheral blood. These receptors were taken from an adult in good health.

The chain combines TRBV2 with TRBJ2-7; D gene unclear. The CDR3 covers 14 residues. Germline assignment: CDR1 SNHLY and CDR2 FYNNEI. The V end was cut by 8 bases, the J end by 4 bases, with 18 bases between. The CDR3 DNA reads TGTGCCAGCTGCCCCCGACTGAAGGAGTACGAGCAGTACTTC. Translation gives CASCPRLKEYEQYF.

The chain combines TRBV12-5 with TRBJ2-1; possible D gene TRBD1, 5 bases. The CDR3 length is 12 residues. V was pared by 2 bases and J by 10 bases, with 9 bases between. CDR1 is LGHNT and CDR2 is FRNRAP in the germline V gene. CDR3 in amino acids: CASGLQRTEQFF. For the CDR3, the DNA is TGTGCTAGTGGTTTGCAGAGGACAGAGCAGTTCTTC.

The chain carries TRBV11-3 and TRBJ2-7; tentative D call: TRBD2 (6 bases). Germline V gives CDR1 SGHNT, CDR2 YENEEA. The V end lost 2 bases, the J end lost 7 bases, and 12 bases lay between the germline ends. This CDR3 spans 13 amino acids. CDR3 sequence (DNA): TGTGCCAGCAGCTTAAGTGGAGGGTGGGAGCAGTACTTC. The encoded protein is CASSLSGGWEQYF. The full variable domain, rest sourced from reference TRBV11-3 and TRBJ2-7, is EAGVVQSPRYKIIEKKQPVAFWCNPISGHNTLYWYLQNLGQGPELLIRYENEEAVDDSQLPKDRFSAERLKGVDSTLKIQPAELGDSAVYLCASSLSGGWEQYFGPGTRLTVT.

The chain joins TRBV18 to TRBJ2-3; D is unclear. Deletions cut 1 base from V and 0 bases from J, with 20 bases between. The CDR3 covers 19 residues. Germline V gene lookup returns CDR1 KGHSH and CDR2 LQKENI. Written as DNA, the CDR3 is TGTGCCAGCTCACCACTACGGGCCGCCCCGAGATCTAGCACAGATACGCAGTATTTT. It codes for CASSPLRAAPRSSTDTQYF.

The V call is TRBV7-2, the J call TRBJ1-1; 7 bases agree with TRBD1. The junction had 5 bases not matched to a gene; V was cut back by 3 bases and J by 1 base. CDR1 is SGHTA, CDR2 FQGNSA, per germline. The CDR3 is 15 amino acids. CDR3: CASSFGWTGNTEAFF. The CDR3 nucleotides read TGTGCCAGCAGCTTTGGGTGGACAGGGAACACTGAAGCTTTCTTT.

The V and J genes are TRBV5-8 and TRBJ1-6; TRBD1 is a possible D gene (5 bases). The V end lost 4 bases, the J end lost 0 bases, and 14 bases lay between the germline ends. Germline-derived CDR1 and CDR2 are SGHTS and YDEGEE. The CDR3 sequence is 17 residues long. CDR3: CASSPRRGLSYNSPLHF. The CDR3, as DNA: TGTGCCAGCAGCCCTCGTCGGGGCCTCTCCTATAATTCACCCCTCCACTTT. Combining the CDR3 with reference TRBV5-8 and TRBJ1-6 gives the whole variable domain EAGVTQSPTHLIKTRGQQATLRCSPISGHTSVYWYQQALGLGLQFLLWYDEGEERNRGNFPPRFSGRQFPNYSSELNVNALELEDSALYLCASSPRRGLSYNSPLHFGNGTRLTVT.

Written as DNA, the CDR3 is TGCGCCAGCAGCTTGGCCCGGACAGGGGTTTCGGCCGGGGAGCTGTTTTTT. Translated: CASSLARTGVSAGELFF. The chain carries TRBV5-1 and TRBJ2-2, with 9 bases that match TRBD1. Germline CDR1 reads SGHRS; CDR2 reads YFSETQ. The CDR3 consists of 17 residues. The trim removed 0 bases at V and 6 bases at J, leaving 9 bases unmatched.

This sequence joins TRBV28 and TRBJ1-2; tentative D call: TRBD1 (6 bases). CDR1 and CDR2 from the germline V gene are MDHEN and SYDVKM. V was clipped by 5 bases and J by 4 bases, with 14 bases between them. This CDR3 comprises 14 residues. The CDR3 coding sequence is TGTGCCAGCAGTCCCCCTACAGGGCTCTATGGCTACACCTTC. Its protein is CASSPPTGLYGYTF.

The chain employs TRBV19 and TRBJ1-1; TRBD1 is a possible D gene (5 bases). Trimming pared 4 bases from V and 5 bases from J, leaving 17 bases between. Germline V CDR1 and CDR2: LNHDA, SQIVND (reference sequence). The CDR3 is made up of 15 amino acids. The CDR3 is CASSSSGTPGTEAFF. The CDR3 coding sequence is TGTGCCAGTAGTAGCTCCGGGACCCCTGGGACTGAAGCTTTCTTT.

This chain links TRBV27 with TRBJ2-2, with TRBD2 identical over 14 bases. This CDR3 has 17 residues. V was clipped by 6 bases and J by 1 base; unmatched bases: 4. Per germline, CDR1 MNHEY and CDR2 SMNVEV (reference sequence). In DNA form, the CDR3 reads TGTGCCAGCAGCCGGGGACTAGCGGGGGAGAACACCGGGGAGCTGTTTTTT. Its protein product is CASSRGLAGENTGELFF.

The chain combines TRBV19 with TRBJ1-2; TRBD1 matches at 9 bases. This CDR3 contains 15 residues. Germline loops: CDR1 LNHDA, CDR2 SQIVND (reference sequence). V trimming: 4 bases; J trimming: 4 bases; junction bases outside the gene matches: 7. DNA of the CDR3: TGTGCCAGTAGTACCACAGGGGGCGCAACCTATGGCTACACCTTC. This translates into CASSTTGGATYGYTF.

The chain joins TRBV6-1 to TRBJ1-6, with TRBD1 matching over 7 bases. Germline-derived CDR1 and CDR2 are MNHNS and SASEGT. The CDR3 has 15 residues. After removal of 2 bases from V and 10 bases from J, the junction contained 8 bases not matched to a gene. The CDR3 DNA sequence: TGTGCCAGCAGTGAATTGGGCAGGGGGGACTCACCCCTCCACTTT. It specifies CASSELGRGDSPLHF.

The chain couples TRBV7-8 to TRBJ1-1; D gene uncertain. This CDR3 comprises 14 residues. V lost 1 base, J lost 2 bases, and 8 bases lay in between. Germline CDR1 reads SGHVS; CDR2 reads FQNEAQ. The CDR3 coding sequence is TGTGCCAGCAGCTTAGTTCCGGCAAACACTGAAGCTTTCTTT. It yields the protein CASSLVPANTEAFF.